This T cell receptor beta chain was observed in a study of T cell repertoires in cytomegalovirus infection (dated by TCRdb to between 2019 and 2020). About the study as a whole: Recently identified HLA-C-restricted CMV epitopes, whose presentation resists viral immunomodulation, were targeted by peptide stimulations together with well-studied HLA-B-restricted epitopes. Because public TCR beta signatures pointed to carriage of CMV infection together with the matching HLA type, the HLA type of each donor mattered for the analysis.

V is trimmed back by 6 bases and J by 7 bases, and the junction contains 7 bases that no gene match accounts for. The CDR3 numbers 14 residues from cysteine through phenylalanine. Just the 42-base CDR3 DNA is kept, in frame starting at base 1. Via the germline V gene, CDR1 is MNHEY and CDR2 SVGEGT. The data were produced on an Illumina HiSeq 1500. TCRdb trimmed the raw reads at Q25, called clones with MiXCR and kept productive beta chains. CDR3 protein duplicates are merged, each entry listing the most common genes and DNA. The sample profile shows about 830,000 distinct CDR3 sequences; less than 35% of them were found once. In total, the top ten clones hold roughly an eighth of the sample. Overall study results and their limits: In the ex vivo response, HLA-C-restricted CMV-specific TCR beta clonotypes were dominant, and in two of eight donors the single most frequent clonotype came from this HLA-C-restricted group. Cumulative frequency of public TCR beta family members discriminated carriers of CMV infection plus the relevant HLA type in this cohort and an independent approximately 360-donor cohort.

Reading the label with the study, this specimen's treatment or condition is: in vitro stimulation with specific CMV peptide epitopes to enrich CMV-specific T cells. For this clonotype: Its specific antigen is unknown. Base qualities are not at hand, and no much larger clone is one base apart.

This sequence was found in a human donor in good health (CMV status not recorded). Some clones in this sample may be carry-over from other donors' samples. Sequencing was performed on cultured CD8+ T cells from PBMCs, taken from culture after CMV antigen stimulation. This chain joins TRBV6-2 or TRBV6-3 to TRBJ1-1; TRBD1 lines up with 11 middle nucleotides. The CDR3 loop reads CASRTRTGGFEAFF. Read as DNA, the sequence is TGTGCCAGCAGAACTCGGACAGGGGGCTTTGAAGCTTTCTTT.